This T cell receptor (beta chain) was sequenced during a study of cytomegalovirus exposure and HLA in healthy donors. The primer mix had 60 Vbeta and 13 Jbeta primers. Method: immunoSEQ multiplex PCR; TCRdb's copy keeps in-frame clones and lacks some. The sample holds roughly 90,000 clones; roughly four fifths are singletons and the top ten take more than 3%. The CDR3 has 15 amino acids. V was trimmed by 7 bases and J by 0 bases, leaving 14 bases between them. The germline V gene has CDR1 SNHLY and CDR2 FYNNEI. The genes are TRBV2 and TRBJ2-3; D possibly corresponds to TRBD2 (5 bases). This TCR derives from a young man in good health and CMV-seropositive. Sequenced input: PBMCs. For the CDR3, the DNA is TGTGCCAGCACCGAGGGCATCCCTAGCACAGATACGCAGTATTTT. Its protein product is CASTEGIPSTDTQYF.